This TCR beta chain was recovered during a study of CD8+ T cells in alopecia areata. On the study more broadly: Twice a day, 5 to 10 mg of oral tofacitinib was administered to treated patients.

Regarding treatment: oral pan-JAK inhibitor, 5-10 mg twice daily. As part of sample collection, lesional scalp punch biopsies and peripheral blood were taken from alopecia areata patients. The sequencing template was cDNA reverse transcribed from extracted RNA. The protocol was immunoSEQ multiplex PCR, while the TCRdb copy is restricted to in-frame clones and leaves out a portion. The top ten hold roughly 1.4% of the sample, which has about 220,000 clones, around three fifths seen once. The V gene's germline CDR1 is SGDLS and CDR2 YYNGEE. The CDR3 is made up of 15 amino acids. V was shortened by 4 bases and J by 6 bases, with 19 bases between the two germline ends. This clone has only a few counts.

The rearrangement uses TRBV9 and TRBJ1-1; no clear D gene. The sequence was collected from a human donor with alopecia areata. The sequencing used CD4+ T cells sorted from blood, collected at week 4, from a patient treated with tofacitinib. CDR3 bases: TGTGCCAGCAGCCCTCGCGTGCCACCAGACTCTGAAGCTTTCTTT. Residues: CASSPRVPPDSEAFF.